The present T cell receptor beta chain was sequenced within a study of post-analysis software for immune sequencing data. Study context: Disease trajectories encompassed relapsing-remitting, secondary progressive and progressive-relapsing multiple sclerosis.

A word on this clonotype: Its cognate antigen is unknown.

The study, taken as a whole, reports: The study found TRBV5-6, TRBV5-1 and TRBV20-1 among five or six TRBV segments more frequent in patients than controls.

Unique molecular identifiers were built into the TCR beta cDNA libraries. TCRdb used MiXCR to reprocess the PCR reads, holding one entry per CDR3 protein. The table has about half a million distinct CDR3 sequences, under 40% seen once. The CDR3 is 18 amino acids. Germline V gene data show CDR1 as SGHKS and CDR2 as YYEKEE (reference sequence). With 0 bases clipped from V and 4 bases from J, the junction kept 9 bases outside the gene matches. The chain combines TRBV5-5 with TRBJ2-1, with 11 bases matching TRBD2. The source of this sequence is a girl aged 2-17 years with multiple sclerosis. Sample: blood. In nucleotides, the CDR3 is TGTGCCAGCAGCTTGGAACTAGCGGGGGTCCTCCTATACAATGAGCAGTTCTTC. It specifies CASSLELAGVLLYNEQFF.